Following are 3 T cell receptor beta chains from one sample sequenced in a study of radiation and T cells in renal cell carcinoma. TCRdb keeps only in-frame clones here, not all; method: immunoSEQ multiplex PCR. Of tens of thousands of clones listed, about 80% were seen once; the top ten hold less than 30%. Regarding time point: blood 2 weeks post-SBRT. Treatment defined: 15 Gy SBRT to primary tumor, nephrectomy 4 weeks later. The sequences come from blood, collected from a patient whose treatment included radiotherapy and nephrectomy. The source of these receptors is an older woman with renal cell carcinoma.

V and J are TRBV7-9 and TRBJ2-7, with 9 bases identical to TRBD1. Looked up from germline, CDR1 is SEHNR and CDR2 is FQNEAQ (reference sequence). CDR3 length: 16 residues. The junction had 10 bases not matched to a gene; V was cut back by 6 bases and J by 1 base. The CDR3 reads CASSTTGTGTSYEQYF. The CDR3 nucleotides read TGTGCCAGCAGTACAACCGGGACAGGGACGTCCTACGAGCAGTACTTC. The whole variable domain, filled in from reference TRBV7-9 and TRBJ2-7, reads DTGVSQNPRHKITKRGQNVTFRCDPISEHNRLYWYRQTLGQGPEFLTYFQNEAQLEKSRLLSDRFSAERPKGSFSTLEIQRTEQGDSAMYLCASSTTGTGTSYEQYFGPGTRLTVT.

J is TRBJ1-2 and V is TRBV7-2; D unresolved. Trimming took 0 bases from V and 3 from J, leaving 2 bases between them. The germline gives CDR1 SGHTA, CDR2 FQGNSA. This CDR3 is 12 amino acids long. CDR3 DNA: TGTGCCAGCAGCTTAGCCGACTATGGCTACACCTTC. It codes for CASSLADYGYTF.

The rearrangement joins TRBV27 to TRBJ1-1; tentative D call: TRBD1 (6 bases). The germline V gene has CDR1 MNHEY and CDR2 SMNVEV (reference sequence). This CDR3 has 16 residues. Trimming took 3 bases from V and 4 from J, leaving 18 bases between them. The CDR3 loop reads CASSFVGGSSFTEAFF. The DNA for the CDR3 is TGTGCCAGCAGTTTCGTGGGGGGCTCCTCCTTCACTGAAGCTTTCTTT.